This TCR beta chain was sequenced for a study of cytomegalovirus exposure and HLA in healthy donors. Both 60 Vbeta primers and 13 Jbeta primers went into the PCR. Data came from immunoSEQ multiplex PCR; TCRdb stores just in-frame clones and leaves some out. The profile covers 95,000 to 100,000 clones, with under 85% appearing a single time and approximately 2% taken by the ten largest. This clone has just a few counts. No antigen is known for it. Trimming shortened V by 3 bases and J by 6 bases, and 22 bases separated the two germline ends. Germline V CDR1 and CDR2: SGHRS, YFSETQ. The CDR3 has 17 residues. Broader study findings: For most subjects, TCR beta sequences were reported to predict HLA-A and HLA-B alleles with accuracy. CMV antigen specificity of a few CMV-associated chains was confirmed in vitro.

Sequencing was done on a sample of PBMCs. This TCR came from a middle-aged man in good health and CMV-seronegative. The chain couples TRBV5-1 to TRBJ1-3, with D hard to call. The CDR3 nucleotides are TGCGCCAGCAGCTCCGATCCGCAGAATCCCCACCAAAACACCATATATTTT. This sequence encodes CASSSDPQNPHQNTIYF.